This TCR beta chain was sequenced during a study of CD8 T cells in Susac syndrome. At the level of the study: About 6 sequenced Susac syndrome patients had clinically active disease, while eight were in remission.

The germline V gene encodes CDR1 SNHLY and CDR2 FYNNEI. Losses at the gene ends were 4 bases for V and 6 bases for J; bases not matched to a gene: 11. The CDR3 extends over 16 amino acids. A quantity of about 0.5 to 1 ug RNA underwent reverse transcription using random hexamers. TCRdb re-analysed the immunoSEQ multiplex PCR reads in MiXCR, keeping a single row per CDR3 protein. Here the sample spans about 170,000 distinct CDR3 sequences, more than 95% being singletons. CD8+ and CD4+ T cells taken from blood had their TCR beta sequenced. Patients with Susac syndrome met diagnostic criteria defined recently for definite or probable disease. Negative isolation was applied to CD8+ and CD4+ T cells, and FACS enrichment was applied to TEMRA cells.

This TCR was recovered from a human donor with Susac syndrome. J is TRBJ2-3 and V is TRBV2, with 9 positions matching TRBD2. Sequencing was performed on CD4+ T cells from PBMCs. The CDR3 sequence is CASSGSPGTSYDTQYF. The DNA of the CDR3 is TGTGCCAGCAGTGGAAGTCCTGGGACTAGCTACGATACGCAGTATTTT.